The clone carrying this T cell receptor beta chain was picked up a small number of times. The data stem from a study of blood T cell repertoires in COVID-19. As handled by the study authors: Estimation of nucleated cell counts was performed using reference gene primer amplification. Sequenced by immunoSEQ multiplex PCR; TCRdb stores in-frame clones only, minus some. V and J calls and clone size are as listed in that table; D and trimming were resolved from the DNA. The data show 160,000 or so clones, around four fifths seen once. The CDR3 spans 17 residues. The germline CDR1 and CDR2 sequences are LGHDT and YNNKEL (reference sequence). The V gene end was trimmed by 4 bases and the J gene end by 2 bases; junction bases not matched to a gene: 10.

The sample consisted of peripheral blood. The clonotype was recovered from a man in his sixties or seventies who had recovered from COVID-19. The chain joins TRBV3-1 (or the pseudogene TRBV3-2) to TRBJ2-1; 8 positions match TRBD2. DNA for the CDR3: TGTGCCAGCAGCCGCCAGACTAGCGCAGCGCCCTACAATGAGCAGTTCTTC. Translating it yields CASSRQTSAAPYNEQFF.